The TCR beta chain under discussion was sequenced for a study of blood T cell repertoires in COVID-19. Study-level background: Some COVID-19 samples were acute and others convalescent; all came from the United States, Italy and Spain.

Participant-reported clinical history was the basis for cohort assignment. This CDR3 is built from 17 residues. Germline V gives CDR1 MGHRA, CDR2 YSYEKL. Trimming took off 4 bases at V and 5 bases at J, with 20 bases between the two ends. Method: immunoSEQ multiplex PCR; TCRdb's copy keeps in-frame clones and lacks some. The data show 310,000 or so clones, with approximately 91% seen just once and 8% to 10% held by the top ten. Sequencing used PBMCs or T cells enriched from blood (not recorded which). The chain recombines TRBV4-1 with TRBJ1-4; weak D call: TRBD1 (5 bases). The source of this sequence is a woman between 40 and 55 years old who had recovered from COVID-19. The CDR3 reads CASSRFGFSGGNEKLFF. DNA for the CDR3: TGCGCCAGCAGCCGTTTCGGTTTTAGCGGGGGGAATGAAAAACTGTTTTTT.